Below, 25 T cell receptor beta chains from the same sample are listed, as sequenced in a study of shared clonotypes between healthy human individuals. Measured with immunoSEQ multiplex PCR; TCRdb has only the in-frame clones, and not every one. The sample gives over a million clones, around 97% of which show up once; roughly 1.2% is in the top ten. Sequenced input: naive CD4+ T cells sorted from blood. Subset specified: CD45RA+ positively selected. Every receptor here comes from a man aged 25-45 years in good health.

As DNA, the CDR3 is TGTGCCAGCTCACCGTATGAACAGCCGAACACCGGGGAGCTGTTTTTT. Its translation: CASSPYEQPNTGELFF. This chain links TRBV18 with TRBJ2-2, with no clear D. Germline values: CDR1 KGHSH, CDR2 LQKENI. V lost 3 bases and J lost 0, with 11 bases in between. The CDR3 has 16 amino acids.

This clone was counted once. V and J are TRBV6-1 and TRBJ1-4, with 9 bases that match TRBD1. V lost 3 bases to trimming and J lost 5 bases; unmatched junction nucleotides: 4. This CDR3 is built from 15 residues. Germline CDR1 reads MNHNS; CDR2 reads SASEGT. This CDR3 is CASSDSTGGNEKLFF. The CDR3 DNA reads TGTGCCAGCAGTGACTCGACAGGGGGGAATGAAAAACTGTTTTTT.

This chain connects TRBV5-4 to TRBJ2-7; the match to TRBD2 covers 8 bases. V trimming: 4 bases; J trimming: 4 bases; junction bases outside the gene matches: 13. Looked up from germline, CDR1 is SGHNT and CDR2 is YYREEE (reference sequence). The CDR3 has 16 amino acids. CDR3 loop: CASSQYAGRAAYEQYF. The CDR3 region has the DNA TGTGCCAGCAGCCAGTATGCCGGGAGGGCCGCTTACGAGCAGTACTTC.

The chain combines TRBV5-1 with TRBJ2-2, with 10 bases identical to TRBD1. Unmatched junction bases numbered 4, after V lost 1 base and J lost 4 bases. The length of the CDR3 is 16 residues. Per germline, CDR1 SGHRS and CDR2 YFSETQ. CDR3: CASSLWTGGVTGELFF. The CDR3 DNA reads as TGCGCCAGCAGCTTGTGGACAGGGGGAGTCACCGGGGAGCTGTTTTTT.

The chain has TRBV10-3 and TRBJ2-7; D call uncertain. This CDR3 region has 12 residues. Per germline, CDR1 ENHRY and CDR2 SYGVKD. The ends were cut back, 8 bases at V and 2 bases at J, with 10 bases in the middle. CDR3 region: CAIFSSPYEQYF. The CDR3 DNA is TGTGCCATCTTTTCTAGTCCCTACGAGCAGTACTTC.

The CDR3 is CASSVGGVTGANVLTF. CDR3 nucleotide sequence: TGTGCCAGCAGCGTAGGTGGGGTTACTGGGGCCAACGTCCTGACTTTC. This chain joins TRBV9 and TRBJ2-6, with no clear D. V gave up 0 bases and J gave up 2 bases, with 9 bases separating them. The CDR3 extends over 16 amino acids. Per the germline V gene, CDR1 is SGDLS and CDR2 is YYNGEE.

J is TRBJ2-7 and V is TRBV5-1; tentatively, D is TRBD1 (6 bases). Germline-derived CDR1 and CDR2 are SGHRS and YFSETQ. The CDR3 totals 13 residues. Trimming left V 3 bases short and J 7 bases short, with 14 bases between. CDR3 bases: TGCGCCAGCAGCTCGCCACCCGGACAGGAGCAGTACTTC. Its protein product is CASSSPPGQEQYF.

The V gene is TRBV9, the J gene TRBJ2-2, with D possibly TRBD2 on 6 matching bases. Germline V gene data show CDR1 as SGDLS and CDR2 as YYNGEE. The V gene lost 2 bases and the J gene lost 4 bases, with 27 bases spanning the gap. The CDR3 is made up of 20 amino acids. The CDR3 is CASSVSRRVVEGGSTGELFF. The CDR3 DNA sequence: TGTGCCAGCAGCGTCTCCCGTAGGGTGGTTGAGGGAGGCTCCACCGGGGAGCTGTTTTTT. Full variable domain (missing parts from reference TRBV9 and TRBJ2-2): DSGVTQTPKHLITATGQRVTLRCSPRSGDLSVYWYQQSLDQGLQFLIQYYNGEERAKGNILERFSAQQFPDLHSELNLSSLELGDSALYFCASSVSRRVVEGGSTGELFFGEGSRLTVL.

The chain carries TRBV7-2 and TRBJ2-2, with D unclear. Trimming removed 3 bases at V and 8 bases at J, with 13 bases between. The CDR3 runs to 14 residues. Per the germline V gene, CDR1 is SGHTA and CDR2 is FQGNSA. The CDR3: CASSFVFFGGELFF. The CDR3 DNA reads as TGTGCCAGCAGCTTTGTTTTCTTTGGAGGGGAGCTGTTTTTT.

The chain uses TRBV6-1 and TRBJ2-3; 8 nucleotides align to TRBD1. The CDR3 covers 16 residues. Germline lookup yields CDR1 MNHNS and CDR2 SASEGT. V lost 4 bases, J lost 3 bases, and 9 bases stayed unmatched. CDR3 protein: CASSVTRTGRTDTQYF. In nucleotides, the CDR3 is TGTGCCAGCAGTGTGACAAGGACAGGGAGGACAGATACGCAGTATTTT.

The J gene is TRBJ1-4, the V gene TRBV6-1, with D possibly being TRBD1 (5 bases). Per germline, CDR1 MNHNS and CDR2 SASEGT. Trimming took off 4 bases at V and 2 bases at J, with 11 bases between the two ends. This CDR3 comprises 15 residues. Here the CDR3 reads CASSAAGLTNEKLFF. The CDR3 region has the DNA TGTGCCAGCAGTGCTGCGGGACTCACTAATGAAAAACTGTTTTTT.

V is TRBV6-5 and J is TRBJ1-5; 11 bases agree with TRBD1. Trimming at V came to 5 bases and at J to 7 bases, leaving 7 bases not matched to a gene. The CDR3 spans 15 residues. Per germline, CDR1 MNHEY and CDR2 SVGAGI. CDR3 region: CASSVDRGHRQPQHF. For the CDR3, the DNA is TGTGCCAGCAGTGTGGACAGGGGGCATAGACAGCCCCAGCATTTT.

This chain uses TRBV7-9 with TRBJ1-3; 7 bases line up with TRBD1. The CDR3 sequence is 14 residues long. J was trimmed by 7 bases and V by 4 bases; bases with no gene match: 7. The germline gives CDR1 SEHNR, CDR2 FQNEAQ (reference sequence). CDR3 nucleotide sequence: TGTGCCAGCAGCTCAGACAGGGAGGACAACACCATATATTTT. Translation gives CASSSDREDNTIYF.

The J gene is TRBJ1-1, the V gene TRBV11-2; a weak D match, TRBD1 (6 bases). The V gene lost 3 bases and the J gene lost 6 bases, with 11 bases spanning the gap. CDR3 size: 13 residues. CDR1 and CDR2 (germline): SGHAT, FQNNGV. In DNA, the CDR3 is TGTGCCAGCAGCTTCATACAGGGAGCTGAAGCTTTCTTT. As protein: CASSFIQGAEAFF.

The J gene is TRBJ2-3, the V gene TRBV7-2; TRBD2 is a possible D gene (5 bases). The CDR3 is made up of 13 amino acids. Germline values: CDR1 SGHTA, CDR2 FQGNSA. V shed 6 bases and J shed 4 bases, with 11 bases lying between them. The CDR3 protein is CASRRGRSDTQYF. Here the CDR3 DNA reads TGTGCCAGCAGACGAGGGCGCTCAGATACGCAGTATTTT.

V and J are TRBV4-2 and TRBJ2-3, with 10 nucleotides matching TRBD2. The CDR3 length is 17 residues. Germline V lookup: CDR1 LGHNA, CDR2 YNFKEQ. Germline trimming cut 6 bases from V and 2 bases from J; bases unmatched to any gene: 11. The CDR3 loop is CASSPLAGVSVTDTQYF. As DNA, the CDR3 is TGTGCCAGCAGTCCGCTAGCGGGAGTGAGCGTCACAGATACGCAGTATTTT.

The gene calls are TRBV27 and TRBJ1-2; D unclear. Germline V CDR1 and CDR2: MNHEY, SMNVEV (reference sequence). The ends were cut back, 1 base at V and 2 bases at J, with 11 bases in the middle. CDR3 size: 15 residues. CDR3 protein: CASSLFQGPNYGYTF. CDR3 nucleotide sequence: TGTGCCAGCAGTTTATTTCAAGGGCCGAACTATGGCTACACCTTC.

For this clone: This same CDR3 is encoded by further DNA sequences in the sample. The chain employs TRBV6-1 and TRBJ1-5; D is unclear. The germline CDR1 and CDR2 sequences are MNHNS and SASEGT. CDR3 length: 12 amino acids. The V gene lost 6 bases and the J gene lost 4 bases, with 7 bases spanning the gap. As DNA, the CDR3 is TGTGCCAGCAGCGCTGGAAATCAGCCCCAGCATTTT. It is translated as CASSAGNQPQHF.

The chain recombines TRBV6-4 with TRBJ2-1, with D perhaps TRBD2 (6 bases). The ends were cut back, 8 bases at V and 9 bases at J, with 23 bases in the middle. The CDR3 contains 15 residues. CDR1 and CDR2 (germline): MRHNA, SNTAGT. The CDR3 is CASSEEGLYNGEQFF. The CDR3 DNA sequence: TGTGCCAGCTCGGAGGAGGGTCTGTACAATGGTGAGCAGTTCTTC.

The chain has TRBV9 and TRBJ2-7; TRBD2 matches 15 bases. V lost 2 bases to trimming and J lost 2 bases; unmatched junction nucleotides: 5. The germline V gene encodes CDR1 SGDLS and CDR2 YYNGEE. The CDR3 covers 17 residues. As DNA, the CDR3 is TGTGCCAGCAGCGTCGGACTAGCGGGAGGGATTACCTACGAGCAGTACTTC. Translation: CASSVGLAGGITYEQYF.

CDR3 DNA: TGTGCCAGCAGCACCCGAATGGGGGTCTCCTACGAGCAGTACTTC. Encoded protein: CASSTRMGVSYEQYF. The chain combines TRBV11-2 with TRBJ2-7, with D tentatively TRBD1 or TRBD2 (5 bases each). The CDR3 totals 15 residues. CDR1 is SGHAT, CDR2 FQNNGV, per germline. With 5 bases removed from V and 0 bases from J, the gap between germline ends came to 14 bases.

The chain employs TRBV29-1 and TRBJ2-1; possibly TRBD2 for D (5 bases). The CDR3 length is 14 residues. CDR1 is SQVTM, CDR2 ANQGSEA, per germline. Deletions cut 7 bases from V and 6 bases from J, with 19 bases between. The CDR3 DNA reads as TGCAGCGCACCTCCCCCGAACGGGGTCAATGAGCAGTTCTTC. Amino acid sequence: CSAPPPNGVNEQFF.

The genes are TRBV21-1 and TRBJ1-5; the table assigns TRBD1, which was not confirmed against the DNA. TRBV21-1 is shown as a pseudogene. The CDR3 extends over 12 amino acids. The CDR3 bases are TGTGCCAGTACAGGAGCGAATCAGCCCCAGCATTTT. This codes for CASTGANQPQHF.

The CDR3: CASSLTPRRGRSLGNEQFF. DNA of the CDR3: TGCGCCAGCAGCTTGACTCCCCGAAGGGGCCGTTCTCTAGGGAATGAGCAGTTCTTC. The chain couples TRBV5-1 to TRBJ2-1, with D possibly TRBD1 on 5 matching bases. There are 19 residues in the CDR3. V was shortened by 1 base and J by 7 bases, with 27 bases between the two germline ends. Germline-derived CDR1 and CDR2 are SGHRS and YFSETQ.

The chain combines TRBV18 with TRBJ2-7; D unclear. V was trimmed by 2 bases and J by 2 bases, leaving 13 bases between them. Germline assignment: CDR1 KGHSH and CDR2 LQKENI. The CDR3 is 15 amino acids. CDR3 in DNA: TGTGCCAGCTCACCAAGCCAGGAGACCGCCTACGAGCAGTACTTC. Translated: CASSPSQETAYEQYF.